This T cell receptor (beta chain) came from a study of shared clonotypes between healthy human individuals. Findings and caveats of the study: Sorted-subset sequencing, rarefaction showed, was incomplete despite large depth. Memory subsets generally showed lower estimated richness than naive subsets.

Sequencing was performed with immunoSEQ multiplex PCR; in TCRdb, only in-frame clones are kept and a portion is missing. The sample records around 550,000 clones, roughly 96% being singletons. Selected positively for CCR7 and CD45RO-negative, naive CD8 cells excluded terminally differentiated effector memory CD45RA+ cells. Details on this clone: Its antigen is unknown.

The CDR3 length is 14 residues. V dropped 4 bases and J dropped 1 base, with 10 bases sitting between them. Germline CDR1 is MNHNS and CDR2 is SASEGT. This receptor was identified in a woman in her twenties or thirties in good health. The V gene is TRBV6-1, the J gene TRBJ1-1, with D possibly being TRBD1 (6 bases). The sequencing input was naive CD8+ T cells sorted from blood. CDR3 sequence (DNA): TGTGCCAGCAGTGCCCCAGGGGCGAACACTGAAGCTTTCTTT. Protein sequence: CASSAPGANTEAFF.